A single sample gave rise to the 9 T cell receptor beta chains below, sequenced in a study of Ad26.COV2.S vaccination and SARS-CoV-2 variants (dated by TCRdb to 2020 to 2022). To prepare the library, the immunoSEQ multiplex PCR assay was applied. Held by TCRdb, this immuneACCESS table contains in-frame sequences only and omits some clones. Under half of the omission traces to an unresolved V gene where checked; the cause of the rest is unknown. A total of approximately 140,000 clones appear in this sample, just over 85% of them only once. 4% to 6% of the sample rests with the top ten. Per the publication, the time point label means: individuals recovered from natural SARS-CoV-2 infection. Sequences were derived from peripheral blood, sampled after recovery from COVID-19. These TCRs come from a human donor who had recovered from COVID-19.

The V gene is TRBV19, the J gene TRBJ2-5; no firm D call. Trimming shortened V by 6 bases and J by 0 bases, and 2 bases separated the two germline ends. The CDR3 extends over 11 amino acids. CDR1 is LNHDA and CDR2 is SQIVND in the germline V gene (reference sequence). The DNA of the CDR3 is TGTGCCAGTAGGTACCAAGAGACCCAGTACTTC. This gives the protein CASRYQETQYF.

This chain links TRBV4-3 with TRBJ2-1; 8 nucleotides agree with TRBD1. The CDR3 covers 14 residues. Germline trimming cut 1 base from V and 9 bases from J; bases unmatched to any gene: 5. Germline assignment: CDR1 LGHNA and CDR2 YSLEER. CDR3 amino acids: CASSQGTGNGEQFF. The CDR3 DNA reads as TGCGCCAGCAGCCAAGGGACAGGGAACGGTGAGCAGTTCTTC.

J is TRBJ1-3 and V is TRBV28; D possibly corresponds to TRBD1 (6 bases). Trimming removed 6 bases at V and 3 bases at J, with 15 bases between. Germline assignment: CDR1 MDHEN and CDR2 SYDVKM. This CDR3 comprises 15 residues. CDR3: CASRATGRNGNTIYF. The CDR3 bases are TGTGCCAGCAGAGCGACAGGACGTAATGGAAACACCATATATTTT.

This sequence joins TRBV6-5 and TRBJ1-5; D unresolved. Germline V gives CDR1 MNHEY, CDR2 SVGAGI. CDR3 length: 14 residues. With 0 bases removed from V and 10 bases from J, the gap between germline ends came to 13 bases. The CDR3 loop reads CASSYSSGKGPQHF. The CDR3 DNA reads TGTGCCAGCAGTTACTCGTCGGGGAAAGGCCCCCAGCATTTT.

J is TRBJ2-1 and V is TRBV13; perhaps TRBD1 as D (5 bases). V lost 1 base and J 5 bases, leaving 12 bases between the germline ends. Germline CDR1 is PRHDT and CDR2 is FYEKMQ (reference sequence). The CDR3 has 15 residues. DNA of the CDR3: TGTGCCAGCAGCTTAGCGCTGTGGGGCAACAATGAGCAGTTCTTC. Protein product: CASSLALWGNNEQFF.

The chain couples TRBV18 to TRBJ1-1; D might be TRBD1 (5 bases). This CDR3 comprises 15 residues. From germline, CDR1 is KGHSH and CDR2 LQKENI. The V end was cut by 0 bases, the J end by 0 bases, with 8 bases between. The DNA of the CDR3 is TGTGCCAGCTCACCACCCGGGGGAGTGAACACTGAAGCTTTCTTT. It codes for CASSPPGGVNTEAFF.

The chain couples TRBV2 to TRBJ1-4, with 7 bases matching TRBD1. Germline V gene sequence: CDR1 SNHLY, CDR2 FYNNEI. Losses at the gene ends were 6 bases for V and 0 bases for J; bases not matched to a gene: 1. The CDR3 has 14 amino acids. The CDR3 nucleotides are TGTGCCAGCAGGCAGGGGGCAACTAATGAAAAACTGTTTTTT. This codes for CASRQGATNEKLFF.

This sequence joins TRBV2 and TRBJ1-2; 8 bases line up with TRBD1. Germline CDR1 reads SNHLY; CDR2 reads FYNNEI. The CDR3 runs to 15 residues. J lost 8 bases, V lost 1 base, and 9 bases had no gene match. The CDR3 spells CASSEGDGRGLGYTF. The CDR3 nucleotides are TGTGCCAGCAGTGAAGGAGACGGCAGGGGGCTGGGCTACACCTTC. The full variable domain, completed using reference TRBV2 and TRBJ1-2, is EPEVTQTPSHQVTQMGQEVILRCVPISNHLYFYWYRQILGQKVEFLVSFYNNEISEKSEIFDDQFSVERPDGSNFTLKIRSTKLEDSAMYFCASSEGDGRGLGYTFGSGTRLTVV.

V is TRBV6-5 and J is TRBJ2-3; no definite D call. Germline CDR1 reads MNHEY; CDR2 reads SVGAGI. This CDR3 comprises 16 residues. Trimming took off 4 bases at V and 0 bases at J, with 14 bases between the two ends. CDR3 coding DNA: TGTGCCAGCAGTTTTTCTGGGTCGACGAGCACAGATACGCAGTATTTT. It yields the protein CASSFSGSTSTDTQYF.